These 8 T cell receptor beta chains originate from one sample sequenced in a study of CD8 T cells in Susac syndrome. RNA amounts of roughly 0.45 to 1 ug underwent reverse transcription with random hexamers. TCRdb recomputed calls from the immunoSEQ multiplex PCR reads with MiXCR, one row per CDR3 protein. Of approximately 100,000 distinct CDR3 sequences in the sample, roughly 91% were seen once. The sequenced material came from CD4+ T cells from PBMCs. These receptors were collected from a human donor in good health.

This sequence joins TRBV29-1 and TRBJ2-2, with 7 positions matching TRBD2. CDR3 length equals 13 residues. Germline V gene lookup returns CDR1 SQVTM and CDR2 ANQGSEA. The trim removed 6 bases at V and 0 bases at J, leaving 1 base unmatched. The CDR3 spells CSVGGPNTGELFF. CDR3 coding DNA: TGCAGCGTGGGAGGGCCGAACACCGGGGAGCTGTTTTTT.

The chain combines TRBV20-1 with TRBJ2-2; D possibly corresponds to TRBD1 (6 bases). CDR3 length equals 15 residues. The V gene lost 0 bases and the J gene lost 2 bases, with 10 bases spanning the gap. Germline V gene sequence: CDR1 DFQATT, CDR2 SNEGSKA (reference sequence). DNA for the CDR3: TGCAGTGCTAGAGAACAGGGTCCCAACACCGGGGAGCTGTTTTTT. It codes for CSAREQGPNTGELFF.

This chain joins TRBV27 and TRBJ2-3; TRBD1 or TRBD2 may be the D gene (5 bases each). The CDR3 covers 15 residues. The ends were cut back, 4 bases at V and 4 bases at J, with 15 bases in the middle. Germline V gene sequence: CDR1 MNHEY, CDR2 SMNVEV (reference sequence). DNA of the CDR3: TGTGCCAGCAGTTCGAGGGACCCCATGGCAGATACGCAGTATTTT. Protein product: CASSSRDPMADTQYF.

The genes are TRBV28 and TRBJ2-5, with 10 bases matching TRBD1. CDR1 and CDR2 from the germline V gene are MDHEN and SYDVKM. The CDR3 has 13 amino acids. V lost 7 bases, J lost 4 bases, and 3 bases stayed unmatched. The CDR3 sequence: CASNRDRGETQYF. The CDR3 DNA follows: TGTGCCAGCAATAGGGACAGGGGAGAGACCCAGTACTTC. The variable domain in full, completed from reference TRBV28 and TRBJ2-5, reads DVKVTQSSRYLVKRTGEKVFLECVQDMDHENMFWYRQDPGLGLRLIYFSYDVKMKEKGDIPEGYSVSREKKERFSLILESASTNQTSMYLCASNRDRGETQYFGPGTRLLVL.

V is TRBV12-3 or TRBV12-4 and J is TRBJ1-1, with a tentative D call TRBD1 (6 bases). Trimming pared 5 bases from V and 3 bases from J, leaving 10 bases between. The CDR3 runs 13 residues. The CDR3 protein is CASSIGQHTEAFF. The CDR3 bases are TGTGCCAGCAGTATCGGACAGCACACTGAAGCTTTCTTT.

The rearrangement uses TRBV30 and TRBJ2-6; 9 bases are a match to TRBD1. Germline V gene lookup returns CDR1 GTSNPN and CDR2 SVGIG (reference sequence). V lost 4 bases and J lost 0; bases outside the gene matches: 7. The CDR3 is 17 residues long. CDR3 DNA: TGTGCCTGGAAAAGGGACAGGGTGCGCTCTGGGGCCAACGTCCTGACTTTC. It encodes CAWKRDRVRSGANVLTF. The full variable domain, rest sourced from reference TRBV30 and TRBJ2-6, is SQTIHQWPATLVQPVGSPLSLECTVEGTSNPNLYWYRQAAGRGLQLLFYSVGIGQISSEVPQNLSASRPQDRQFILSSKKLLLSDSGFYLCAWKRDRVRSGANVLTFGAGSRLTVL.

The chain has TRBV4-2 and TRBJ2-7; D is ambiguous. The CDR3 sequence is 14 residues long. The V and J ends lost 3 bases and 5 bases respectively, with 14 bases between them. Germline V CDR1 and CDR2: LGHNA, YNFKEQ. The CDR3 DNA is TGTGCCAGCAGCCACACCTCTCTATCCCACGAGCAGTACTTC. It is translated as CASSHTSLSHEQYF.

The chain employs TRBV18 and TRBJ2-3; a weak D match, TRBD1 (6 bases). Per germline, CDR1 KGHSH and CDR2 LQKENI. There are 18 residues in the CDR3. Trimming left V 1 base short and J 2 bases short, with 19 bases between. Here the CDR3 reads CASSPQTPPRGHTDTQYF. In DNA form, the CDR3 reads TGTGCCAGCTCACCACAAACTCCTCCTCGGGGACACACAGATACGCAGTATTTT.